The 18 T cell receptor beta chains reported below all come from one sample, sequenced in a study of shared clonotypes between healthy human individuals. TCRdb's copy holds only in-frame clones and misses some; the assay was immunoSEQ multiplex PCR. The sample contains about 680,000 clones, around 73% of which appear only once. Sequences were obtained from memory CD4+ T cells sorted from blood. Specified subset: CD45RA-negative fraction. These receptors originate from a woman in her twenties or thirties in good health.

The CDR3 region is CASSRGTSGADTQYF. In DNA, the CDR3 is TGTGCCAGCAGCCGTGGGACTAGCGGAGCAGATACGCAGTATTTT. The chain carries TRBV6-6 and TRBJ2-3, with 11 bases lining up with TRBD2. This CDR3 is built from 15 residues. Germline V gene lookup returns CDR1 MNHNY and CDR2 SVGAGI (reference sequence). With V trimmed by 6 bases and J by 4 bases, 6 bases remained unmatched.

The CDR3: CASSLMRGAEAFF. DNA of the CDR3: TGCGCCAGCAGCTTGATGCGGGGGGCTGAAGCTTTCTTT. The rearrangement links TRBV5-1 to TRBJ1-1, with a weak D call TRBD1 (5 bases). V shed 1 base and J shed 6 bases, with 10 bases lying between them. The CDR3 totals 13 residues. Germline V gene data show CDR1 as SGHRS and CDR2 as YFSETQ.

The chain links TRBV7-8 to TRBJ2-3; 7 bases map to TRBD2. The CDR3 has 15 residues. Trimming took 5 bases from V and 0 from J; bases not matched to a gene: 5. The V gene's germline CDR1 is SGHVS and CDR2 FQNEAQ. The CDR3 sequence is CASSRLALSTDTQYF. The CDR3 bases are TGTGCCAGCAGCCGACTAGCTCTCAGCACAGATACGCAGTATTTT.

The chain is built from TRBV4-2 and TRBJ1-1; 8 nucleotides agree with TRBD1. V was clipped by 4 bases and J by 5 bases; unmatched bases: 12. This CDR3 is 16 amino acids long. From germline, CDR1 is LGHNA and CDR2 YNFKEQ. This chain's CDR3 is CASSPQGGTGGTEAFF. Written as DNA, the CDR3 is TGTGCCAGCAGCCCCCAAGGAGGGACAGGAGGGACTGAAGCTTTCTTT.

The rearrangement links TRBV6-5 to TRBJ2-3; D is ambiguous. V gave up 3 bases and J gave up 6 bases, with 19 bases separating them. Germline values: CDR1 MNHEY, CDR2 SVGAGI. CDR3 size: 16 residues. The DNA of the CDR3 is TGTGCCAGCAGTTATTCCCTCGGAAGGGTTCCCGATACGCAGTATTTT. Translated: CASSYSLGRVPDTQYF.

The rearrangement uses TRBV6-6 and TRBJ1-5; TRBD1 might be the D (5 bases). From germline, CDR1 is MNHNY and CDR2 SVGAGI (reference sequence). The CDR3 runs to 12 residues. Trimming pared 6 bases from V and 12 bases from J, leaving 15 bases between. CDR3 coding DNA: TGTGCCAGCAGCGACAGTTCCCGAGGCCAGCATTTT. It translates to CASSDSSRGQHF.

The genes are TRBV10-3 and TRBJ2-7; no reliable D call. The CDR3 sequence is 14 residues long. The germline CDR1 and CDR2 sequences are ENHRY and SYGVKD. V was pared by 0 bases and J by 5 bases, with 11 bases between. CDR3 bases: TGTGCCATCAGTGAGTCCGGTGGGCCCCACGAGCAGTACTTC. This gives the protein CAISESGGPHEQYF.

This clone was seen only once. The V and J genes are TRBV6-6 and TRBJ1-2; D not resolved. V lost 2 bases to trimming and J lost 6 bases, with 10 bases between them. This CDR3 is built from 13 residues. Germline V gene data show CDR1 as MNHNY and CDR2 as SVGAGI (reference sequence). In DNA form, the CDR3 reads TGTGCCAGCAGTTACGAGGTATTAGATGGCTACACCTTC. It translates to CASSYEVLDGYTF.

This sequence joins TRBV29-1 and TRBJ2-2; no definite D call. Germline lookup yields CDR1 SQVTM and CDR2 ANQGSEA. The V gene lost 4 bases and the J gene lost 4 bases, with 10 bases spanning the gap. The length of the CDR3 is 13 residues. CDR3 loop: CSVAYYVTGELFF. DNA of the CDR3: TGCAGCGTTGCGTACTACGTCACCGGGGAGCTGTTTTTT.

This clone was found once. CDR3 DNA: TGCGCCAGCAGCGGAAAACTAGCGGGGGAAAACAATGAGCAGTTCTTC. Translated, it gives CASSGKLAGENNEQFF. This chain links TRBV5-1 with TRBJ2-1, with 11 nucleotides matching TRBD2. The germline V gene has CDR1 SGHRS and CDR2 YFSETQ. CDR3 length equals 16 residues. Losses at the gene ends were 4 bases for V and 5 bases for J; bases not matched to a gene: 8. The complete variable domain, with remaining parts taken from reference TRBV5-1 and TRBJ2-1, reads KAGVTQTPRYLIKTRGQQVTLSCSPISGHRSVSWYQQTPGQGLQFLFEYFSETQRNKGNFPGRFSGRQFSNSRSEMNVSTLELGDSALYLCASSGKLAGENNEQFFGPGTRLTVL.

This clone was observed a few times. This chain connects TRBV6-1 to TRBJ1-1; D gene uncertain. The germline V and J ends were trimmed by 6 bases and 4 bases, with 12 bases remaining between them. Germline V gives CDR1 MNHNS, CDR2 SASEGT. This CDR3 contains 13 residues. CDR3 region: CASRSSGFTEAFF. In DNA, the CDR3 is TGTGCCAGCAGATCCTCGGGGTTCACTGAAGCTTTCTTT.

The chain employs TRBV2 and TRBJ1-5; 8 nucleotides align to TRBD1. V was clipped by 6 bases and J by 2 bases; unmatched bases: 9. The CDR3 is 16 amino acids. From germline, CDR1 is SNHLY and CDR2 FYNNEI. CDR3 in DNA: TGTGCCAGCAGAGCATCGACAGGGGATGGCAATCAGCCCCAGCATTTT. It translates to CASRASTGDGNQPQHF.

This clone showed up just once. The chain uses TRBV28 and TRBJ1-1, with no clear D. The CDR3 spans 11 residues. CDR1 MDHEN and CDR2 SYDVKM come from the germline V gene. V lost 2 bases and J 8 bases, leaving 6 bases between the germline ends. The CDR3 nucleotides read TGTGCCAGCAGTTTACCGGAAGAAGCTTTCTTT. It specifies CASSLPEEAFF.

This chain links TRBV4-1 with TRBJ2-1, with 12 nucleotides matching TRBD2. The CDR3 contains 20 residues. Germline V lookup: CDR1 MGHRA, CDR2 YSYEKL. Losses at the gene ends were 3 bases for V and 0 bases for J; bases not matched to a gene: 12. The CDR3 DNA sequence: TGCGCCAGCAGCCAGGAGCGACTAGCGGGAGATTTGGGCTCCTACAATGAGCAGTTCTTC. This codes for CASSQERLAGDLGSYNEQFF.

The V gene is TRBV5-6, the J gene TRBJ2-5; D may match TRBD1 or TRBD2 (5 bases each). Germline V gene lookup returns CDR1 SGHDT and CDR2 YYEEEE. CDR3 length: 12 amino acids. The V end lost 4 bases, the J end lost 5 bases, and 9 bases lay between the germline ends. Written as DNA, the CDR3 is TGTGCCAGCAGCGGGGGTCTCGAGACCCAGTACTTC. This gives the protein CASSGGLETQYF.

J is TRBJ2-3 and V is TRBV7-3; 8 bases fit TRBD2. The ends lost 5 bases at V and 5 bases at J; junction bases unmatched: 9. Germline CDR1 SGHTA, CDR2 FQGTGA. This CDR3 comprises 15 residues. CDR3 DNA sequence: TGTGCCAGCAGCCAAATGGGACTAGGGGGAGATACGCAGTATTTT. Translation: CASSQMGLGGDTQYF.

The chain is built from TRBV5-1 and TRBJ1-5; D may be TRBD1 (6 bases). CDR1 and CDR2 (germline): SGHRS, YFSETQ. V gave up 3 bases and J gave up 2 bases, with 12 bases separating them. The CDR3 is 15 amino acids. The CDR3 DNA sequence: TGCGCCAGCAGCTCGGAGGGGGTAGGCAATCAGCCCCAGCATTTT. As protein: CASSSEGVGNQPQHF. The full variable domain, rest sourced from reference TRBV5-1 and TRBJ1-5, is KAGVTQTPRYLIKTRGQQVTLSCSPISGHRSVSWYQQTPGQGLQFLFEYFSETQRNKGNFPGRFSGRQFSNSRSEMNVSTLELGDSALYLCASSSEGVGNQPQHFGDGTRLSIL.

This clone was found once. This rearrangement joins TRBV7-8 to TRBJ1-1; D possibly corresponds to TRBD1 (5 bases). Germline CDR1 SGHVS, CDR2 FQNEAQ. V lost 2 bases and J 0 bases, leaving 10 bases between the germline ends. There are 15 residues in the CDR3. In nucleotides, the CDR3 is TGTGCCAGCAGCTTAAACAGGATTATGAACACTGAAGCTTTCTTT. Protein sequence: CASSLNRIMNTEAFF.